Listed below are T cell receptor beta chains from one sample, sequenced in a study of CD8 T cells in Susac syndrome. Using its own MiXCR run on the immunoSEQ multiplex PCR reads, TCRdb lists one record per CDR3 protein. The table lists about 280,000 distinct CDR3 sequences, roughly 85% of them singletons, with 0.11% in the top ten. The sequenced sample was CD8+ T cells from PBMCs. The receptors were gathered from a human donor with multiple sclerosis. Each CDR3 is given with its conserved first and last residue. A D gene is named only where the DNA matches it firmly. Size values are once, few and many counts, or a class for expanded clones, and some rows have none.

v_gene	j_gene	abundance	d_gene	CDR3nt	CDR3aa
TRBV6-1	TRBJ2-3	.	.	TGTGCCAGCAGTGCCGGGGACGGAGAAAGCACAGATACGCAGTATTTT	CASSAGDGESTDTQYF
TRBV9	TRBJ1-4	.	.	TGTGCCAGCAGCGGACACCGGGACACTAGTAATGAAAAACTGTTTTTT	CASSGHRDTSNEKLFF
TRBV9	TRBJ1-2	.	.	TGTGCCAGCAGCGCCGAGGGTTCATATGGCTACACCTTC	CASSAEGSYGYTF
TRBV7-9	TRBJ2-3	.	.	TGTGCCAGCGGCGACCTGGGGGGTACGCAGTATTTT	CASGDLGGTQYF
TRBV24-1	TRBJ2-1	.	TRBD1	TGTGCCACCAGTGATCCCGGGACAGGGAATGAGCAGTTCTTC	CATSDPGTGNEQFF
TRBV20-1	TRBJ2-7	.	.	TGCAGTGCGCCATGGTCCGGGGAGCAGTACTTC	CSAPWSGEQYF
TRBV19	TRBJ2-1	once	.	TGTGCCAGTAGTTCCTCCCGGGGGACGGGGAATGAGCAGTTCTTC	CASSSSRGTGNEQFF
TRBV27	TRBJ2-1	.	TRBD2	TGTGCCAGTATAGCGGGAGGTCCCTACAATGAGCAGTTCTTC	CASIAGGPYNEQFF
TRBV24-1	TRBJ1-5	once	.	TGTGCCACCAGTGCCGGACCGGGCGGGCAGCCCCAGCATTTT	CATSAGPGGQPQHF
TRBV11-2	TRBJ1-4	.	TRBD1	TGTGCCAGCAGCTTACTCTGGGACAGCCAAAATGAAAAACTGTTTTTT	CASSLLWDSQNEKLFF
TRBV27	TRBJ1-2	.	.	TGTGCCAGCAGTCCTGACAGTAACTATGGCTACACCTTC	CASSPDSNYGYTF
TRBV19	TRBJ2-1	.	TRBD2	TGTGCCAGTAGTATCGGACTAGCGGGAGTTGGTTTCTACAATGAGCAGTTCTTC	CASSIGLAGVGFYNEQFF
TRBV7-9	TRBJ2-3	.	.	TGTGCCAGCAGCTTCCAGACAAGAGAAGCAGATACGCAGTATTTT	CASSFQTREADTQYF
TRBV5-1	TRBJ2-5	.	TRBD2	TGCGCCAGCAGCCCTTATCTAGCGGGAGTTTTAAGGTTGGAGGCCCAGTACTTC	CASSPYLAGVLRLEAQYF
TRBV6-5	TRBJ2-1	.	TRBD1	TGTGCCAGCAGTTACTCCGGACAGGGCGAGCAGTTCTTC	CASSYSGQGEQFF
TRBV7-9	TRBJ1-1	once	TRBD1	TGTGCCAGCAGCCCCAAAGGACAGGACACTGAAGCTTTCTTT	CASSPKGQDTEAFF
TRBV12-3/TRBV12-4	TRBJ2-7	few	.	TGTGCCAGCAGTTTATTTGGGGGAAAACGCTACGAGCAGTACTTC	CASSLFGGKRYEQYF
TRBV12-3/TRBV12-4	TRBJ1-1	.	TRBD1	TGTGCCAGCAGTTTGCCGGACAGGCAGAACACTGAAGCTTTCTTT	CASSLPDRQNTEAFF
TRBV27	TRBJ1-5	.	TRBD1	TGTGCCAGCAGTCCACGACAGGGCTCCGGCAATCAGCCCCAGCATTTT	CASSPRQGSGNQPQHF
TRBV28	TRBJ1-1	.	.	TGTGCCAGCAGTCTTTGGGACACCACGGTTTTT	CASSLWDTTVF
TRBV2	TRBJ2-3	.	TRBD2	TGTGCCAGCCCGGGACTAGCGGGAGGCGGTGGCACAGATACGCAGTATTTT	CASPGLAGGGGTDTQYF
TRBV2	TRBJ2-5	.	.	TGTGCCAGCATCCAAGGCCCAAGGGATTACGAGACCCAGTACTTC	CASIQGPRDYETQYF